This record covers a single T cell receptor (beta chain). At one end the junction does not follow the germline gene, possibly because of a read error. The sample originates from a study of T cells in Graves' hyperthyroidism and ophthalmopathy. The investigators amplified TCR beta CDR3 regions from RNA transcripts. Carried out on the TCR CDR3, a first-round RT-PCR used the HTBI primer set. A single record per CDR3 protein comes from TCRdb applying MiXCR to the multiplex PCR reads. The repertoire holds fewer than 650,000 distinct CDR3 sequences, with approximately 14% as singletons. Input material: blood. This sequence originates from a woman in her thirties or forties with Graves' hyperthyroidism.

CDR3 nucleotide sequence: TGTGCCAGCACCACTTCGCACTACAAGCAGTACTTC. It translates to CASTTSHYKQYF. This sequence joins TRBV28 and TRBJ2-7, with D unresolved. This CDR3 contains 12 residues. The germline V gene has CDR1 MDHEN and CDR2 SYDVKM.